These T cell receptor beta chains were read from a single sample in a study of cytotoxic CD8 clonotypes in ibrutinib-treated CLL. The data were produced by immunoSEQ multiplex PCR, yet TCRdb's version contains in-frame clones alone and is incomplete. The sample contains approximately 210,000 clones, about 72% of which appear only once. The source material was PBMCs, sampled after 24 months of ibrutinib treatment. The receptors derive from a human donor with chronic lymphocytic leukemia. CDR3s include the opening cysteine and the closing phenylalanine or tryptophan. The D gene is left open where the match is weak. Size tells how often a clone was seen (once, few, many) or the class of an expanded clone, and some rows leave it out.

abundance,v_gene,d_gene,j_gene,CDR3nt,CDR3aa
-,TRBV7-2,-,TRBJ1-3,TGTGCCAGCAGCTTAGCGGGGAAAAACACCATATATTTT,CASSLAGKNTIYF
-,TRBV5-1,-,TRBJ2-1,TGCGCCAGCAGCTTGGGGTACTGGTACAATGAGCAGTTCTTC,CASSLGYWYNEQFF
-,TRBV4-3,TRBD2,TRBJ2-1,TGCGCCAGCAGCCAACTCGGACTAGCGGGAGAGCAGATCAATGAGCAGTTCTTC,CASSQLGLAGEQINEQFF
-,TRBV21-1,-,TRBJ2-3,TGTGCCAGCAGCCTCCTTTGCATCCACTTATACAGGGGAGAGACAGATACGCAGTATTTT,CASSLLCIHLYRGETDTQYF
-,TRBV15,TRBD2,TRBJ2-1,TGTGCCACCAGCGGGACTAGCGGGTATTCCTACAATGAGCAGTTCTTC,CATSGTSGYSYNEQFF
-,TRBV30,TRBD2,TRBJ2-1,TGTGCCTGGAGTCTCGACTTGGCGGGAGTGCCCTACAATGAGCAGTTCTTC,CAWSLDLAGVPYNEQFF
-,TRBV7-3,-,TRBJ2-1,TGTGCCAGCAGGACGACGTCGGGGGCCACTGAGCAGTTCTTC,CASRTTSGATEQFF
-,TRBV30,TRBD1,TRBJ2-7,TGTGCCTACTTCCTCCGGGACAGGGCCTACGAGCAGTACTTC,CAYFLRDRAYEQYF
few,TRBV7-9,-,TRBJ1-1,TGTGCCAGCAGCTTAGTCGGGGGGGACACTGAAGCTTTCTTT,CASSLVGGDTEAFF
-,TRBV18,-,TRBJ2-1,TGTGCCAGCTCACCGGGCGGGGCCGACCGGGAGCAGTTCTTC,CASSPGGADREQFF
-,TRBV12-5,-,TRBJ1-1,TGTGCTAGTGGTTTGTTCCCGGGCCTCCGAGGGGACACTGAAGCTTTCTTT,CASGLFPGLRGDTEAFF
-,TRBV10-3,-,TRBJ2-2,TGTGCCATCAGTGACAGTAAGAAGGGCACCGGGGAGCTGTTTTTT,CAISDSKKGTGELFF
-,TRBV5-6,-,TRBJ1-1,TGTGCCAGCAGTTGGGACTTGAACACTGAAGCTTTCTTT,CASSWDLNTEAFF
-,TRBV7-3,TRBD2,TRBJ2-1,TGTGCCAGCAGCACGGTAGCGGGAGAAAACAATGAGCAGTTCTTC,CASSTVAGENNEQFF
-,TRBV6-6,TRBD1,TRBJ2-1,TGTGCCAGCAGTCCCACAGGGGTTGCCTACAATGAGCAGTTCTTC,CASSPTGVAYNEQFF
-,TRBV28,-,TRBJ2-7,TGTGCCAGCAGTTTAGCGGGAAAGGGTTACGAGCAGTACTTC,CASSLAGKGYEQYF
few,TRBV10-2,TRBD1,TRBJ1-5,TGCGCCAGCAGGGAGACAGGGTACGATCAGCCCCAGCATTTT,CASRETGYDQPQHF
-,TRBV6-5,-,TRBJ1-3,TGTGCCAGCAGTACGGACCTAAGGGACACCATATATTTT,CASSTDLRDTIYF
-,TRBV10-3,TRBD1,TRBJ2-7,TGTGCCATCAGTGAGTCCCTGGGGACAGGGGGAGAAGAGCAGTACTTC,CAISESLGTGGEEQYF
-,TRBV13,-,TRBJ1-1,TGTGCCAGCAACAACCCTAGGGTCTACGACACTGAAGCTTTCTTT,CASNNPRVYDTEAFF
-,TRBV6-4,TRBD2,TRBJ2-2,TGTGCCAGCAGCAGGACTAGCGGGTTTACCGGGGAGCTGTTTTTT,CASSRTSGFTGELFF
few,TRBV5-1,-,TRBJ2-2,TGCGCCAGCAGCTTGGGGCAGGCGAGCACCGGGGAGCTGTTTTTT,CASSLGQASTGELFF
-,TRBV5-4,-,TRBJ2-7,TGTGCCAGCAGCTTGCCCCGTAGGGAGCAGTACTTC,CASSLPRREQYF
-,TRBV29-1,-,TRBJ2-3,TGCAGCGTTGAACGGGGTCGGCAATCTGATACGCAGTATTTT,CSVERGRQSDTQYF
-,TRBV4-2,-,TRBJ1-1,TGTGCCAGCAGCCAAGAGGGGTGGAACACTGAAGCTTTCTTT,CASSQEGWNTEAFF
-,TRBV7-2,TRBD1,TRBJ2-1,TGTGCCAGCACCCCGACAGGGCTATACAATGAGCAGTTCTTC,CASTPTGLYNEQFF
-,TRBV6-5,TRBD2,TRBJ2-3,TGTGCCAGCAGCGAGCGGGGAAGCACAGATACGCAGTATTTT,CASSERGSTDTQYF
-,TRBV5-1,TRBD2,TRBJ2-7,TGCGCCAGCAGCCGGCCCGGGACTAGCGGGAACATTGTGTACGAGCAGTACTTC,CASSRPGTSGNIVYEQYF
-,TRBV6-5,-,TRBJ2-7,TGTGCCAGCACAAAGTCCGGACAGCCCTACGAGCAGTACTTC,CASTKSGQPYEQYF
-,TRBV5-5,TRBD2,TRBJ2-2,TGTGCCAGCAGCCCCAGGACTAGCGGGATAGGCGGGGAGCTGTTTTTT,CASSPRTSGIGGELFF
once,TRBV7-3,-,TRBJ2-1,TGTGCCAGCAGCTCCCTCAAAGTGATGACTCCCTACAATGAGCAGTTCTTC,CASSSLKVMTPYNEQFF
few,TRBV5-1,-,TRBJ1-4,TGCGCCAGCAGCTTGGCCCGGCAGGGTGCAGTAGAAGGACTGTTTTTT,CASSLARQGAVEGLFF
-,TRBV6-5,-,TRBJ1-5,TGTGCCAGCAGTTACTCCGCAGGGTACAATCAGCCCCAGCATTTT,CASSYSAGYNQPQHF
few,TRBV7-2,-,TRBJ1-1,TGTGCCAGCAGCTTAGGTTCAGGGTCGGCGCTAAAGGTCACTGAAGCTTTCTTT,CASSLGSGSALKVTEAFF
-,TRBV18,TRBD1,TRBJ2-7,TGTGCCAGCTCACCCGACAGGGTTTCCTACGAGCAGTACTTC,CASSPDRVSYEQYF
-,TRBV10-3,-,TRBJ2-2,TGTGCCATCAGTGTCGGATGGGGGAACACCGGGGAGCTGTTTTTT,CAISVGWGNTGELFF
-,TRBV19,TRBD1,TRBJ2-7,TGTGCCAGTAGTGTGGCAGGGGGCAGGGAGCAGTACTTC,CASSVAGGREQYF
few,TRBV27,-,TRBJ1-5,TGTGCCAGCAGTCCAATGGGCCCAGGGCACCAGCCCCAGCATTTT,CASSPMGPGHQPQHF
-,TRBV2,-,TRBJ1-2,TGTGCCAGCAGTGAAAGACCCTATGGCTACACCTTC,CASSERPYGYTF
-,TRBV10-3,-,TRBJ1-4,TGTGCCGTCCGGGGGGGGGATATTAATGAAAAACTGTTTTTT,CAVRGGDINEKLFF
-,TRBV9,-,TRBJ2-3,TGTGCCAGCAGCGTGAGAAGTAACACAGATACGCAGTATTTT,CASSVRSNTDTQYF
-,TRBV9,-,TRBJ2-1,TGTGCCAGCAGCCCTAGTCTGGTAAGCCCCTACAATGAGCAGTTCTTC,CASSPSLVSPYNEQFF
-,TRBV28,-,TRBJ2-3,TGTGCCAGCAGTTCGGCCCTCGACTCGGGGGCGACGGGACTATCAACAGATACGCAGTATTTT,CASSSALDSGATGLSTDTQYF
few,TRBV19,-,TRBJ1-2,TGTGCCAGTAGTATGGGCTTGGGTTATGGCTACACCTTC,CASSMGLGYGYTF
-,TRBV9,-,TRBJ2-2,TGTGCCAGCAGCGTAGTTTCCGGGGAGCTGTTTTTT,CASSVVSGELFF
-,TRBV5-1,-,TRBJ2-5,TGCGCCAGCAGCTTGGCCGAAGAGACCCAGTACTTC,CASSLAEETQYF
-,TRBV7-3,-,TRBJ2-3,TGTGCCAGCAGCCCACGCAAAGAGAAAGATACGCAGTATTTT,CASSPRKEKDTQYF
-,TRBV5-6,-,TRBJ2-3,TGTGCCAGCAGCCGGAACTGGCGGGGCACAGATACGCAGTATTTT,CASSRNWRGTDTQYF
-,TRBV13,-,TRBJ2-6,TGTGCCAGCAGCCGTGTGAGCTCTGGGGCCAACGTCCTGACTTTC,CASSRVSSGANVLTF
few,TRBV7-2,-,TRBJ1-2,TGTGCCAGCAGAGGGTACAGGTCGGCCTATGGCTACACCTTC,CASRGYRSAYGYTF
-,TRBV5-1,TRBD2,TRBJ2-7,TGCGCCAGCAGCTTGGCTTCCTTAGCGGGAGTAGAGGAGCAGTACTTC,CASSLASLAGVEEQYF